A selection of T cell receptor beta chains follows, all from one sample in a study of beta chain features in type 1 diabetes. Method: immunoSEQ multiplex PCR; TCRdb's copy keeps in-frame clones and lacks some. The table has about 320,000 clones, roughly 15% seen once. Sequencing used central memory CD4+ T cells from blood. All receptors come from a man under 40 in good health. Both conserved end residues are part of each CDR3. Not all rows give a size; the values are once, few, many and, for expanded clones, a class.

clone size,V gene,J gene,CDR3 protein
.,TRBV19,TRBJ1-6,CASSIQGSWDSPLHF
.,TRBV19,TRBJ1-2,CASSIRGQYGYTF
.,TRBV6-1,TRBJ2-3,CASKGFIGGADTQYF
few,TRBV20-1,TRBJ2-3,CSPLTDTQYF
few,TRBV28,TRBJ1-3,CASSLGRTGNTIYF
few,TRBV12-5,TRBJ1-1,CASGFNRDPEAFF
few,TRBV7-9,TRBJ2-2,CASSPWVTGMETGELFF
few,TRBV7-8,TRBJ1-1,CASKGGAGTEAFF
many,TRBV5-4,TRBJ2-1,CASSRASGDNEQFF
few,TRBV9,TRBJ2-3,CASSVENGQGADTQYF
many,TRBV18,TRBJ2-6,CASSSQPGQRTSGANVLTF
few,TRBV5-4,TRBJ2-5,CASSPSGARGEETQYF
.,TRBV2,TRBJ1-1,CASREQGISEAFF
few,TRBV4-1,TRBJ2-1,CASSQTLAGGNEQFF
few,TRBV29-1,TRBJ2-4,CSALSNIQYF
few,TRBV18,TRBJ2-3,CASSSTDTQYF
many,TRBV19,TRBJ2-5,CASMESTTGQYF
.,TRBV5-4,TRBJ2-3,CASSQQGADTQYF
.,TRBV28,TRBJ2-1,CASITQGDEQFF
few,TRBV9,TRBJ1-6,CASSPQARGNSPLHF
.,TRBV4-3,TRBJ2-7,CASSQLAGDSYEQYF
few,TRBV11-3,TRBJ2-3,CASSGGSTTDTQYF
.,TRBV7-3,TRBJ2-3,CASSSRPVDTQYF
few,TRBV7-2,TRBJ1-2,CASSFRNYGYTF
many,TRBV7-8,TRBJ2-6,CASSLRQGGSSGANVLTF
few,TRBV7-2,TRBJ1-5,CASSLFAVGGRDQPQHF
few,TRBV6-5,TRBJ1-5,CASSYRGAPNQPQHF
few,TRBV7-8,TRBJ1-2,CASSLLSMSYGYTF
few,TRBV10-3,TRBJ2-2,CAISGTSVQNTGELFF
.,TRBV7-8,TRBJ2-5,CASSRVSGDQYF
few,TRBV29-1,TRBJ1-1,CSERDLNTEAFF
few,TRBV30,TRBJ1-4,CACNRDRWEKLFF
few,TRBV19,TRBJ2-7,CASSIEPDRGYEQYF
.,TRBV4-1,TRBJ1-1,CASSQGAQGNTEAFF
.,TRBV5-1,TRBJ2-7,CASSLALVGGDSGEQYF
many,TRBV10-2,TRBJ2-2,CASRDRVAGELFF
few,TRBV6-1,TRBJ1-1,CASRFPEAFF
many,TRBV18,TRBJ1-5,CASSPGLQPQHF
.,TRBV4-3,TRBJ2-3,CASSSSAGGGVDTQYF
many,TRBV27,TRBJ1-1,CASRALGVTFF
few,TRBV10-3,TRBJ2-1,CAIRGLAGARDNEQFF
.,TRBV4-3,TRBJ2-1,CASSQDILVNEQFF
.,TRBV10-3,TRBJ2-5,CAISPDQETQYF
many,TRBV7-2,TRBJ1-3,CASSLGSGNTIYF
.,TRBV6-6,TRBJ2-7,CASSYQGHSGEQYF
many,TRBV10-3,TRBJ2-2,CAIPGTVNTGELFF
.,TRBV28,TRBJ1-1,CASSVKGGNTEAFF
.,TRBV2,TRBJ2-4,CASGTSSGRAFSNIQYF
few,TRBV19,TRBJ2-3,CASTKGTRSGVDTQYF
many,TRBV10-3,TRBJ2-2,CAMKTSTDTGELFF
.,TRBV27,TRBJ2-2,CASSLAGGDGELFF
.,TRBV27,TRBJ1-2,CASSLLPPNGYTF